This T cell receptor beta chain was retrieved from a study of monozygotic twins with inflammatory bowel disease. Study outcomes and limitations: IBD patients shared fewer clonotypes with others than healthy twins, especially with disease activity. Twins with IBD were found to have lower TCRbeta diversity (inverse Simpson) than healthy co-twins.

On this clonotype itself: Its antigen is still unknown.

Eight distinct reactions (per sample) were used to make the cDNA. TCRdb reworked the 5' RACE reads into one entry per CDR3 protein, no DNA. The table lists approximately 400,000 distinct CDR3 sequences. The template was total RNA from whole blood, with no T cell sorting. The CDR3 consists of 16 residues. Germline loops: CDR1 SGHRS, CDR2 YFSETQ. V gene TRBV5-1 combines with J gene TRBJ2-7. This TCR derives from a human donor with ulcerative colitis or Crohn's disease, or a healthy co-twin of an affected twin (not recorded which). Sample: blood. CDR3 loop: CASSLTRTGSSYEQYF. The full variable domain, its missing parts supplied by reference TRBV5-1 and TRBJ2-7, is KAGVTQTPRYLIKTRGQQVTLSCSPISGHRSVSWYQQTPGQGLQFLFEYFSETQRNKGNFPGRFSGRQFSNSRSEMNVSTLELGDSALYLCASSLTRTGSSYEQYFGPGTRLTVT.